This T cell receptor (beta chain) originates from a study of T cell responses to AZD1222 COVID-19 vaccine. Sequenced by immunoSEQ multiplex PCR; TCRdb stores in-frame clones only, minus some. The table includes about 120,000 clones, 92% detected once. Analyses pooled second doses at about 4 or about 12 weeks. The length of the CDR3 is 14 residues. The V end lost 4 bases, the J end lost 7 bases, and 19 bases lay between the germline ends. Germline lookup yields CDR1 SQVTM and CDR2 ANQGSEA. J is TRBJ1-2 and V is TRBV29-1; TRBD1 is a possible D gene (5 bases). Material: peripheral blood, obtained 28 days after the second AZD1222 dose. This receptor was identified in an adult who received the AZD1222 COVID-19 vaccine. The CDR3 nucleotides are TGCAGCGTTGCTCACCCTGGGGGGGTTGGTGGCTACACCTTC. Translation: CSVAHPGGVGGYTF.